The present entry profiles one T cell receptor beta chain with its context. At least ten counts were recorded for this clonotype. The antigen this receptor binds is unknown. Within one base of it there is no much larger clone, and no base qualities were kept. Inclusive of the bounding cysteine and phenylalanine, the CDR3 is 14 residues long. The DNA shown is the 42-base CDR3, in frame from base 1. Reading the germline V gene (reference sequence) gives CDR1 DFQATT and CDR2 SNEGSKA. V and J are truncated by 0 bases and 8 bases respectively, leaving an intervening sequence of 14 bases. Hyperthyroidism patients were newly diagnosed, had a disease duration of under 2 months, and were aged 18 to 65 years. Exclusion was applied to patients with uncontrolled infections, other autoimmune diseases, pregnancy or lactation. Clinical symptoms, serum thyroxine and TRAb, thyroid ultrasound, and orbital computed tomography formed the basis for the diagnoses. Blood from progressor patients was drawn when they were first diagnosed with hyperthyroidism, before any ophthalmopathy symptoms appeared. PBMCs were separated from approximately 10 ml of fresh peripheral blood using Ficoll-Paque density gradient centrifugation. Progressor patients were initially diagnosed with Graves' hyperthyroidism and developed ophthalmopathy during follow-up. Trizol reagent was used to extract total RNA, and RNA quality was then checked on an Agilent 2100 Bioanalyzer.

TCR beta CDR3 regions were amplified from RNA transcripts. A first-round RT-PCR of the TCR CDR3 used the HTBI primer set with the Qiagen OneStep RT-PCR kit. A second multiplex PCR round built the libraries, followed by size selection and purification. Sequencing of the libraries was done on an Illumina HiSeq2000 using paired-end 100 bp reads. As for the authors' bioinformatics: SOAPnuke was used to process the raw data, removing reads that contained adapters or uncalled bases, had a mean Phred below 15, or lacked an exact match to the constant primer or identifier. COPE v1.2.5 was used to merge the high-quality paired reads, and each unique nucleotide sequence was defined as a clonotype. Clonotypes were aligned to IMGT TRBV, TRBD and TRBJ reference segments using MiTCR v1.1. The analysis was restricted to V-J combinations with a frequency above 0.0001, which together covered 99.2% of the repertoires. A TCS score was defined as the ratio of F50 (clonal expansion) to E x V (chaos), with BLOSUM62-based TCRdist applied between CDR3 peptides within each V-J. Welch's t-statistics and random forest reduced approximately 520 V-J features to 13, which were used in a naive Bayes classifier (R e1071). TCRdb passed the public sequencing reads through fastp at Q25 and MiXCR, retaining productive beta sequences. Every CDR3 protein is listed once, alongside the most common genes and DNA of its rows. The V and J calls follow TCRdb's processing rather than the paper's. Counted in this sample were fewer than 900,000 distinct CDR3 sequences; around a sixth of them appeared once. The ten largest make up approximately 15% of the sample.

The data stem from a study of T cells in Graves' hyperthyroidism and ophthalmopathy (dated by TCRdb to 2018 to 2020). For context, the study as a whole: Peripheral blood samples were taken at initial diagnosis, before any treatment was given. In addition, the study compared T-cell repertoires in thyroid tissue and in blood from six Graves' hyperthyroidism patients. Following sampling, methimazole starting at 30 mg daily was given to hyperthyroidism patients, and high-dose intravenous methylprednisolone was given to ophthalmopathy patients. The 95 to 100 discovery patients were randomly divided into training and test sets at a 7:3 ratio. The paper describes TCR Vbeta CDR3 sequencing of 120 to 150 peripheral blood samples, made up of about 40 ophthalmopathy patients, roughly 80 hyperthyroidism patients and approximately 17 progressor patients. Prospective prediction of ophthalmopathy was tested in an independent validation cohort of 18 to 20 hyperthyroidism patients and 17 patients who later progressed to ophthalmopathy. A discovery cohort of approximately 97 patients, roughly 43 with Graves' ophthalmopathy and under 60 with stable Graves' hyperthyroidism, was used to find distinguishing TCR V-J signatures. Points the paper makes about the study in general: Sample size was not statistically predetermined, and blinding of investigators to group allocation was not performed. A 13 V-J signature model separated ophthalmopathy from stable hyperthyroidism, with around 91% sensitivity and about 81% specificity in cross-validation and 80%/75% in testing. Most expanded thyroid clonotypes (frequency above 0.001) were also detected in blood, suggesting blood repertoires may reflect thyroid immune responses. During validation, the model predicted progression to ophthalmopathy a median of about 6.3 months ahead of onset, with around 71% sensitivity and about 72% specificity.

The origin of this receptor is a woman aged 50 to 60 with Graves' hyperthyroidism that later progressed to Graves' ophthalmopathy. The receptor chain draws on TRBV20-1 and TRBJ2-1; tentative D gene TRBD2, with 5 bases matching. The sample consisted of blood. The nucleotides read TGCAGTGCTAGAGATTCGGTGACTATCGATGAGCAGTTCTTC. This sequence encodes CSARDSVTIDEQFF.